A selection of T cell receptor beta chains follows, all from one sample in a study of blood T cell repertoires in COVID-19. Assay used: immunoSEQ multiplex PCR; TCRdb lists only in-frame clones, some missing. The table lists hundreds of thousands of clones, 88% of them singletons. Sequenced sample: PBMCs or T cells enriched from blood (not recorded which). Source of these receptors: a woman aged 50 to 60 with acute COVID-19. Each CDR3 is given with its conserved first and last residue.

TRBV6-5	15	TRBJ2-1	CASSLFQGVRNEQFF
TRBV28	14	TRBJ2-2	CASSLRSITGELFF
TRBV27	14	TRBJ1-4	CASRRQGGNEKLFF
TRBV12-3/TRBV12-4	13	TRBJ1-5	CASSYRGNQPQHF
TRBV7-2	16	TRBJ1-2	CASSWSGTGGGRGYTF
TRBV4-1	15	TRBJ2-1	CASSQQGIFIDEQFF
TRBV4-3	22	TRBJ2-5	CASSQGPGLAGQTPGEQETQYF
TRBV28	16	TRBJ2-4	CASSLGRSRGVNIQYF
TRBV6-6	14	TRBJ1-1	CASSYKGQESGAFF
TRBV5-1	13	TRBJ2-7	CASRDTRVYEQYF
TRBV4-3	15	TRBJ1-1	CASSQDRTGVSEAFF
TRBV3-1/TRBV3-2	15	TRBJ1-5	CASSGTGGFHQPQHF
TRBV7-6	17	TRBJ2-2	CASSLEASGSFAGELFF
TRBV4-3	13	TRBJ1-1	CASSQETRGSAFF
TRBV27	13	TRBJ1-1	CASSLPWTGEAFF
TRBV6-5	15	TRBJ1-3	CASSTFVGAGNTIYF
TRBV11-2	12	TRBJ1-1	CASSSNLGEAFF
TRBV5-4	14	TRBJ2-3	CASSVAGLADTQYF
TRBV6-5	13	TRBJ1-5	CASSQQINQPQHF
TRBV20-1	11	TRBJ2-5	CSATPRETQYF
TRBV6-5	13	TRBJ2-7	CASSPLDGLTRYF
TRBV30	15	TRBJ1-5	CAWSVPTDSNQPQHF
TRBV6-1	14	TRBJ2-7	CASSEREQTYEQYF
TRBV19	16	TRBJ2-1	CASSRLAGSSYNEQFF
TRBV28	15	TRBJ1-3	CASLPGTVSGNTIYF
TRBV5-1	15	TRBJ2-3	CASSLGTPSTDTQYF
TRBV7-6	14	TRBJ2-7	CASSLDEGAYEQYF
TRBV4-1	15	TRBJ2-7	CASSQTTSGPYEQYF
TRBV5-4	16	TRBJ2-1	CASSSRTSGRVNEQFF
TRBV9	14	TRBJ1-1	CASSGGQVNTEAFF
TRBV7-2	18	TRBJ2-2	CASSLGQAGTGGRGELFF
TRBV12-3/TRBV12-4	11	TRBJ1-2	CASSDSYGYTF
TRBV5-4	19	TRBJ2-1	CASSFGGTSGLLPYNEQFF
TRBV7-3	17	TRBJ2-2	CASSSGLAGGGTGELFF
TRBV4-3	17	TRBJ2-5	CASSQATSGRVGETQYF
TRBV7-5	14	TRBJ2-7	CVRSGRTRVYEQYF
TRBV5-1	14	TRBJ2-7	CASSSGGAGHEQYF
TRBV3-1/TRBV3-2	18	TRBJ2-5	CASSQESKGGSRKKTQYF
TRBV20-1	14	TRBJ1-2	CSASRLGQAYGYTF
TRBV7-2	15	TRBJ2-1	CASSPTDRSYNEQFF
TRBV19	12	TRBJ1-6	CASSIEGGPLHF
TRBV4-3	16	TRBJ2-1	CASSQSGEGPYNEQFF
TRBV5-1	14	TRBJ1-4	CASSARTGEEKLFF
TRBV27	15	TRBJ2-7	CASSSLRLVSYEQYF
TRBV6-5	13	TRBJ1-1	CASSLGGGTEAFF
TRBV18	17	TRBJ2-1	CASSPGGWSSVHNEQFF
TRBV7-8	17	TRBJ2-1	CASSLVPRRDPYNEQFF
TRBV6-6	15	TRBJ1-2	CASSPGQGANYGYTF
TRBV3-1/TRBV3-2	16	TRBJ2-7	CASSQEGRENSHEQYF
TRBV24-1	17	TRBJ2-1	CATSDPGLAGVRSEQFF